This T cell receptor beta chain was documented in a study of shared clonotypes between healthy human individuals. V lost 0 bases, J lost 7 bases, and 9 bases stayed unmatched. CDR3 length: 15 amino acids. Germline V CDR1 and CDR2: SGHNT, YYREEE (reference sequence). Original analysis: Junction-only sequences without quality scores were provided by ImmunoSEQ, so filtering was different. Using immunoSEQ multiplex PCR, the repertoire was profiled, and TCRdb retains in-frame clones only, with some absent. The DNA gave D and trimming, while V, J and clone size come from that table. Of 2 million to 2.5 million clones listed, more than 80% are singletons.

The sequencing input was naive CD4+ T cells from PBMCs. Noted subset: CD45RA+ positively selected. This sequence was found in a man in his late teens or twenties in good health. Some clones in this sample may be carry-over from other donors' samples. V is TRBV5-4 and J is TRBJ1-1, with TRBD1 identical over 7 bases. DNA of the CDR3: TGTGCCAGCAGCTTGGCCTTAGGACAGGAAGTTGAAGCTTTCTTT. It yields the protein CASSLALGQEVEAFF.